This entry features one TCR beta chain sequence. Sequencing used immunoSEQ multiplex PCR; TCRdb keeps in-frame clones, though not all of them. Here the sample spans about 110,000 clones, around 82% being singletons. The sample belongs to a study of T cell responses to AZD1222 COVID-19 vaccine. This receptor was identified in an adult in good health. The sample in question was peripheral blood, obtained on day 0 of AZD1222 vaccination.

The CDR3 region has the DNA TGTGCCAGCAGTATCATCTTCGGGGAGACCCAGTACTTC. Encoded protein: CASSIIFGETQYF. This chain joins TRBV27 and TRBJ2-5; D unclear. The germline CDR1 and CDR2 sequences are MNHEY and SMNVEV (reference sequence). The CDR3 consists of 13 residues. Trimming pared 5 bases from V and 5 bases from J, leaving 12 bases between.